A selection of T cell receptor beta chains follows, all from one sample in a study of blood T cells in healthy people across ages. TCRdb passed the 5' RACE reads through MiXCR, listing each CDR3 protein once. Here the sample spans roughly 1,500,000 distinct CDR3 sequences, roughly 40% being singletons. The sequencing sample was made of blood. These receptors came from a young woman in good health. CDR3s include the opening cysteine and the closing phenylalanine or tryptophan. The D gene is left open where the match is weak. A clone size is listed for some rows: how often the clone was seen (once, few, many), or a class if it is expanded.

v_call	clone_size	j_call	d_call	cdr3_aa	cdr3_nt
TRBV9	-	TRBJ2-7	TRBD1	CASSAPGQGNYEQYF	TGTGCCAGCAGCGCACCGGGACAGGGGAACTACGAGCAGTACTTC
TRBV4-1	-	TRBJ2-1	-	CASSQGGRLGNEQFF	TGCGCCAGCAGCCAAGGCGGACGATTAGGCAATGAGCAGTTCTTC
TRBV5-1	few	TRBJ1-1	-	CASSSAWNMNTEAFF	TGCGCCAGCAGCTCCGCGTGGAACATGAACACTGAAGCTTTCTTT
TRBV5-1	-	TRBJ2-7	-	CASTSSNAYEQYF	TGCGCCAGCACGTCCAGCAACGCCTACGAGCAGTACTTC
TRBV28	-	TRBJ2-3	-	CASSYLGQHTQYF	TGTGCCAGCAGTTACCTCGGGCAGCATACGCAGTATTTT
TRBV5-1	-	TRBJ1-6	TRBD1	CATHPGTGTDSPLHF	TGCGCCACCCACCCCGGGACAGGGACGGATTCACCCCTCCACTTT
TRBV7-2	few	TRBJ2-3	-	CASSLGWLAPRDTQYF	TGTGCCAGCAGCTTAGGGTGGCTAGCCCCCCGGGATACGCAGTATTTT
TRBV20-1	-	TRBJ2-7	TRBD2	CSARDGRESYEQYF	TGCAGTGCTAGAGATGGGCGGGAGTCCTACGAGCAGTACTTC
TRBV20-1	-	TRBJ2-5	TRBD2	CSASYWTSGSNYGQYF	TGCAGTGCTAGTTATTGGACTAGCGGGAGCAATTACGGGCAGTACTTC
TRBV5-1	-	TRBJ2-4	-	CASSPPQSQSAKNIQYF	TGCGCCAGCAGCCCCCCCCAAAGCCAATCGGCCAAAAACATTCAGTACTTC
TRBV5-1	once	TRBJ2-1	TRBD2	CASSVGTSGNVEQFF	TGCGCCAGCAGCGTAGGGACTAGCGGGAATGTTGAGCAGTTCTTC
TRBV20-1	-	TRBJ2-7	-	CSAGDVGGRYYEQYF	TGCAGTGCTGGAGATGTGGGGGGGCGGTACTACGAGCAGTACTTC
TRBV20-1	-	TRBJ2-1	-	CSARDGPAQGGQFF	TGCAGTGCTAGAGATGGGCCCGCCCAGGGGGGGCAGTTCTTC
TRBV11-1	-	TRBJ2-1	-	CASSLGMGTPPYNEQFF	TGTGCCAGCAGCTTAGGCATGGGGACTCCCCCCTACAATGAGCAGTTCTTC
TRBV4-2	-	TRBJ2-2	-	CASSPPQGTGELFF	TGTGCCAGCAGCCCACCCCAGGGTACCGGGGAGCTGTTTTTT
TRBV28	-	TRBJ1-2	-	CASRPNYGYTF	TGTGCCAGCAGACCCAACTATGGCTACACCTTC
TRBV10-3	many	TRBJ2-3	-	CAISDGTYTDTQYF	TGTGCCATCAGTGACGGGACTTACACAGATACGCAGTATTTT
TRBV14	few	TRBJ2-3	-	CASSPRRQNPFGDTQYF	TGTGCCAGCAGCCCGAGGAGACAGAACCCGTTTGGAGATACGCAGTATTTT
TRBV20-1	-	TRBJ2-5	-	CSARHPLGRLETQYF	TGCAGTGCTAGACATCCCCTAGGCCGTTTAGAGACCCAGTACTTC
TRBV2	many	TRBJ2-1	-	CASSERGASSYNEQFF	TGTGCCAGCAGTGAACGGGGCGCGAGCTCCTACAATGAGCAGTTCTTC
TRBV15	once	TRBJ1-2	-	CATSRDYAGLGCGYTF	TGTGCCACCAGCAGAGATTATGCAGGGTTGGGCTGTGGCTACACCTTC
TRBV6-1	-	TRBJ2-7	-	CASSDASSGYNEQYF	TGTGCCAGCAGTGATGCGAGTTCGGGGTACAATGAGCAGTACTTC
TRBV12-3/TRBV12-4	many	TRBJ2-7	-	CASRGQSYEQYF	TGTGCCAGCAGAGGACAGTCCTACGAGCAGTACTTC
TRBV7-9	few	TRBJ2-1	-	CASSLPSKSYNEQFF	TGTGCCAGCAGCTTACCTTCAAAAAGCTACAATGAGCAGTTCTTC
TRBV9	-	TRBJ1-2	-	CASSVGPVGYTF	TGTGCCAGCAGCGTAGGGCCAGTTGGCTACACCTTC
TRBV20-1	few	TRBJ1-5	-	CSGEGNNQPQHF	TGCAGTGGTGAGGGCAACAATCAGCCCCAGCATTTT
TRBV7-9	-	TRBJ1-6	-	CASSPEGRESYSPLHF	TGTGCCAGCAGCCCAGAGGGTCGGGAAAGCTATTCACCCCTCCACTTT
TRBV20-1	few	TRBJ2-3	TRBD2	CSAHSGGGDTQYF	TGCAGTGCTCATAGCGGGGGCGGAGATACGCAGTATTTT
TRBV12-3/TRBV12-4	-	TRBJ2-1	-	CASSLLTTSLGHNEQFF	TGTGCCAGCAGCCTACTTACGACCAGCTTAGGGCACAATGAGCAGTTCTTC
TRBV7-2	-	TRBJ2-7	TRBD2	CASSSLAAIYNEQYF	TGTGCCAGCAGCTCTCTAGCGGCAATCTACAATGAGCAGTACTTC
TRBV7-9	few	TRBJ2-7	TRBD2	CASSLELGLGSYEQYF	TGTGCCAGCAGCTTAGAACTGGGACTAGGATCCTACGAGCAGTACTTC
TRBV18	-	TRBJ2-7	-	CASSPPEVYEQYF	TGTGCCAGCTCACCACCGGAGGTCTACGAGCAGTACTTC
TRBV6-1	-	TRBJ1-2	-	CASSEPPPVYGYTF	TGTGCCAGCAGTGAACCTCCCCCTGTCTATGGCTACACCTTC
TRBV6-6	few	TRBJ2-1	TRBD1	CASSYVITGVNEQFF	TGTGCCAGCAGTTACGTAATCACAGGGGTCAATGAGCAGTTCTTC
TRBV5-1	-	TRBJ1-1	-	CASSEQGFPEAFF	TGCGCCAGCAGCGAGCAGGGGTTCCCTGAAGCTTTCTTT
TRBV7-2	many	TRBJ2-1	-	CASSLALSSGEQFF	TGTGCCAGCAGCTTAGCGCTCTCCTCGGGTGAGCAGTTCTTC
TRBV4-2	-	TRBJ2-3	-	CASSQDDPNTDTQYF	TGTGCCAGCAGCCAAGATGACCCAAACACAGATACGCAGTATTTT
TRBV5-5	few	TRBJ2-1	-	CASNPMGVEQFF	TGTGCCAGCAACCCGATGGGAGTCGAGCAGTTCTTC
TRBV3-1	few	TRBJ2-5	-	CASSQVGASETQYF	TGTGCCAGCAGCCAAGTGGGGGCGTCGGAGACCCAGTACTTC
TRBV28	-	TRBJ2-7	-	CATTLGVSSYEQYF	TGTGCCACCACCCTCGGGGTCAGCTCCTACGAGCAGTACTTC
TRBV9	-	TRBJ2-5	-	CASSVDSTGETQYF	TGTGCCAGCAGCGTAGATTCTACCGGGGAGACCCAGTACTTC
TRBV7-8	few	TRBJ1-6	-	CASSDQLGPSSYNSPLHF	TGTGCCAGCAGCGATCAGCTCGGGCCGAGCTCCTATAATTCACCCCTCCACTTT
TRBV12-3/TRBV12-4	-	TRBJ2-7	TRBD1	CASRGQDNEQYF	TGTGCCAGTCGTGGACAGGATAACGAGCAGTACTTC
TRBV21-1	few	TRBJ2-7	-	CASSTTVNLAYEQYF	TGTGCCAGCAGCACGACAGTCAACCTAGCCTACGAGCAGTACTTC
TRBV3-1	-	TRBJ2-3	-	CASSQEGQGTQYF	TGTGCCAGCAGCCAAGAAGGGCAGGGTACGCAGTATTTT
TRBV11-2	-	TRBJ2-7	-	CASSPAVGSYEQYF	TGTGCCAGCAGCCCCGCGGTGGGCTCCTACGAGCAGTACTTC